This passage covers 13 T cell receptor beta chains from one sample sequenced in a study of blood T cell repertoires in COVID-19. Sequencing was performed with immunoSEQ multiplex PCR; in TCRdb, only in-frame clones are kept and a portion is missing. The sample yields 350,000 to 450,000 clones, roughly four fifths seen once. Sequencing was done on a sample of PBMCs or T cells enriched from blood (not recorded which). The receptors derive from a woman aged 45 to 65 who had recovered from COVID-19.

The rearrangement joins TRBV9 to TRBJ1-4, with D possibly TRBD1 on 6 matching bases. The CDR3 spans 14 residues. Germline CDR1 and CDR2: SGDLS and YYNGEE. The ends were cut back, 4 bases at V and 6 bases at J, with 13 bases in the middle. CDR3 loop: CASSFDRYHEKLFF. The CDR3 nucleotides are TGTGCCAGCAGCTTCGACAGGTACCATGAAAAACTGTTTTTT.

This chain uses TRBV5-1 with TRBJ2-1; D not resolved. The CDR3 consists of 14 residues. Per the germline V gene, CDR1 is SGHRS and CDR2 is YFSETQ. The V gene lost 6 bases and the J gene lost 7 bases, with 17 bases spanning the gap. The CDR3 here is CASTSFDAENEQFF. CDR3 coding DNA: TGCGCCAGCACCTCCTTTGACGCGGAGAATGAGCAGTTCTTC.

V usage is TRBV11-2 and J usage is TRBJ1-4; a possible D gene is TRBD1 (5 bases). CDR3 length equals 16 residues. CDR1 is SGHAT, CDR2 FQNNGV, per germline. Trimming left V 1 base short and J 0 bases short, with 9 bases between. The CDR3 here is CASSLGDFATNEKLFF. CDR3 bases: TGTGCCAGCAGCTTAGGGGACTTCGCAACTAATGAAAAACTGTTTTTT.

The genes are TRBV29-1 and TRBJ1-4; 7 bases are shared with TRBD1. CDR3 size: 12 residues. In germline, CDR1 is SQVTM, CDR2 ANQGSEA. The CDR3 DNA sequence: TGCGGAGGGGACAGCCCGAATGAAAAACTGTTTTTT. It yields the protein CGGDSPNEKLFF.

The chain joins TRBV5-1 to TRBJ2-7; possible D gene TRBD1, 5 bases. CDR1 is SGHRS, CDR2 YFSETQ, per germline. The V end was cut by 3 bases, the J end by 0 bases, with 19 bases between. This CDR3 has 17 residues. CDR3 bases: TGCGCCAGCAGCTCAGGGCGGCGGACCGAAAGCTCCTACGAGCAGTACTTC. It is translated as CASSSGRRTESSYEQYF. The full variable domain, rest sourced from reference TRBV5-1 and TRBJ2-7, is KAGVTQTPRYLIKTRGQQVTLSCSPISGHRSVSWYQQTPGQGLQFLFEYFSETQRNKGNFPGRFSGRQFSNSRSEMNVSTLELGDSALYLCASSSGRRTESSYEQYFGPGTRLTVT.

The chain is built from TRBV13 and TRBJ2-3; a possible D gene is TRBD2 (7 bases). Germline lookup yields CDR1 PRHDT and CDR2 FYEKMQ (reference sequence). This CDR3 has 16 amino acids. V dropped 4 bases and J dropped 3 bases, with 17 bases sitting between them. The CDR3 protein is CASSYPRGAGTDTQYF. CDR3 DNA: TGTGCCAGCAGCTACCCCCGGGGGGCCGGGACAGATACGCAGTATTTT.

This clone appeared once. The rearrangement links TRBV5-6 to TRBJ1-5; 10 bases match TRBD1. V lost 0 bases and J lost 4; bases outside the gene matches: 10. The CDR3 runs 18 residues. Germline values: CDR1 SGHDT, CDR2 YYEEEE. CDR3 DNA: TGTGCCAGCAGCTTGGGGCTCGGGGGACAGGGGTTTAATCAGCCCCAGCATTTT. Protein: CASSLGLGGQGFNQPQHF. Full variable domain (rest looked up from reference TRBV5-6 and TRBJ1-5): DAGVTQSPTHLIKTRGQQVTLRCSPKSGHDTVSWYQQALGQGPQFIFQYYEEEERQRGNFPDRFSGHQFPNYSSELNVNALLLGDSALYLCASSLGLGGQGFNQPQHFGDGTRLSIL.

This clone was detected only once. CDR3 DNA sequence: TGTGCCAGCAGTTACTACGGCACTGAAGCTTTCTTT. It is translated as CASSYYGTEAFF. The V call is TRBV6-5, the J call TRBJ1-1; D remains ambiguous. Trimming pared 1 base from V and 4 bases from J, leaving 4 bases between. The CDR3 is 12 residues long. CDR1 and CDR2 (germline): MNHEY, SVGAGI.

This clone was seen many times. This sequence joins TRBV29-1 and TRBJ1-1; the D is unclear. V lost 3 bases to trimming and J lost 3 bases, with 8 bases between them. The CDR3 runs 12 residues. Germline CDR1 and CDR2: SQVTM and ANQGSEA. In DNA, the CDR3 is TGCAGCGTTGAGAACTCGGACACTGAAGCTTTCTTT. This gives the protein CSVENSDTEAFF.

This clone was counted ten times or more. The J gene is TRBJ2-2, the V gene TRBV3-1 (or the pseudogene TRBV3-2); 8 bases agree with TRBD1. The CDR3 covers 15 residues. Trimming took 3 bases from V and 3 from J; bases not matched to a gene: 3. CDR1 is LGHDT and CDR2 is YNNKEL in the germline V gene (reference sequence). As DNA, the CDR3 is TGTGCCAGCAGCCAGACAGGGGCGGACACCGGGGAGCTGTTTTTT. This codes for CASSQTGADTGELFF.

This chain connects TRBV4-1 to TRBJ2-3, with TRBD1 matching 10 bases. The CDR3 covers 17 residues. Germline values: CDR1 MGHRA, CDR2 YSYEKL. J gave up 6 bases and V 3 bases, and 12 bases lay outside the gene matches. For the CDR3, the DNA is TGCGCCAGCAGCCAGAGCCCTACTCAGGGACAGGGGGATACGCAGTATTTT. It translates to CASSQSPTQGQGDTQYF.

The chain links TRBV27 to TRBJ1-1; D is uncertain. Trimming left V 5 bases short and J 1 base short, with 14 bases between. Germline V gene data show CDR1 as MNHEY and CDR2 as SMNVEV (reference sequence). This CDR3 has 15 amino acids. CDR3 sequence: CASSLDGGSNTEAFF. CDR3 nucleotides: TGTGCCAGCAGTCTAGATGGAGGGTCGAACACTGAAGCTTTCTTT.

The gene calls are TRBV3-1 (or the pseudogene TRBV3-2) and TRBJ1-4; D not certain. V was cut by 1 base and J by 7 bases, with 10 bases left in between. This CDR3 is 14 amino acids long. Germline CDR1 reads LGHDT; CDR2 reads YNNKEL (reference sequence). The CDR3 region is CASSQVQFREKLFF. Here the CDR3 DNA reads TGTGCCAGCAGCCAAGTCCAGTTTCGTGAAAAACTGTTTTTT.